One T cell receptor beta chain is described in this entry. Each CDR3 protein gets one entry in TCRdb, which reprocessed the 5' RACE reads and gives no DNA. Its listing shows just over 300,000 distinct CDR3 sequences. The data stem from a study of monozygotic twins with inflammatory bowel disease. The sample was blood. The TCR sequence derives from a human donor with ulcerative colitis or Crohn's disease, or a healthy co-twin of an affected twin (not recorded which).

The CDR3 here is CASSQVSGGASYEQYF. V is TRBV3-1 and J is TRBJ2-7; TCRdb reports TRBD1, a call that lacks DNA to check it against. This CDR3 is 16 amino acids long. Germline CDR1 reads LGHDT; CDR2 reads YNNKEL (reference sequence).